This TCR beta chain was captured in a study of identical twins. TCRdb reanalysed the 5' RACE reads using MiXCR and keeps one entry per CDR3 protein. The sample shows some 1,600,000 distinct CDR3 sequences, under 35% of them seen only once. Study-level findings and limits: Cross-sectional statistics, not tracking of the same donors, supported the conclusions. Excess sharing by twins proved weaker in beta out-of-frame sequences. Models predicted too little out-of-frame TCR alpha sharing in monozygotic twins.

A few counts support this clonotype. Its antigen is currently unknown. CDR1 is ENHRY, CDR2 SYGVKD, per germline. CDR3 length: 13 amino acids. Trimming stripped 0 bases from V and 5 bases from J, with 7 bases between. This sequence was found in a newborn girl in good health. This chain links TRBV10-3 with TRBJ1-2; D possibly corresponds to TRBD1 (5 bases). Sequencing used cord blood. The CDR3 coding sequence is TGTGCCATCAGTGAGTCAGGGGAGTATGGCTACACCTTC. Amino acid sequence: CAISESGEYGYTF.